This TCR beta chain was captured by sequencing in a study of blood T cell repertoires in COVID-19. Study summary: Researchers got acute and convalescent COVID-19 samples from the United States, Italy and Spain.

CDR1 is MNHEY, CDR2 SMNVEV, per germline (reference sequence). J was trimmed by 7 bases and V by 0 bases; bases with no gene match: 3. The CDR3 loop spans 14 amino acids. Only in-frame clones appear in the TCRdb table, and some are missing; sequencing was by immunoSEQ multiplex PCR. The repertoire consists of hundreds of thousands of clones, with roughly 84% occurring once and the leading ten covering roughly 1.4%. Membership in each cohort depended on participant-reported clinical history. Each exposed participant met a COVID-19 case in the 2 weeks preceding study entry. V gene TRBV27 combines with J gene TRBJ1-5; TRBD1 matches 7 bases. The sequence derives from a woman in her late teens or twenties who had been exposed to COVID-19. Sequences were obtained from PBMCs or T cells enriched from blood (not recorded which). The CDR3 reads CASSLSGGGQPQHF. DNA for the CDR3: TGTGCCAGCAGTTTATCAGGGGGCGGCCAGCCCCAGCATTTT.